This TCR beta chain appears in the sequencing data of a study of cytomegalovirus exposure and HLA in healthy donors. Study outcomes and limitations: For presence/absence analyses, sequencing depth was assumed to be roughly uniform across donors. A later analysis reportedly identified an Asian-associated ancestry cluster as carrying fewer N-insertions than the approximately 670-donor mean.

Amplification used 60 Vbeta primers and 13 Jbeta primers. Repertoires were generated with immunoSEQ multiplex PCR, while TCRdb's copy carries only in-frame clones and drops some. The sample contains almost 85,000 clones, about 77% of which appear only once. Regarding this clone: Its specificity is not known.

The CDR3 is 16 amino acids. CDR1 and CDR2 (germline): MNHEY, SMNVEV (reference sequence). With V trimmed by 5 bases and J by 7 bases, 15 bases remained unmatched. Input material: PBMCs. The source is a male donor in good health and CMV-seropositive. The chain combines TRBV27 with TRBJ2-7; TRBD1 matches at 9 bases. This CDR3 is CASSGTGTGYSVEQYF. As DNA, the CDR3 is TGTGCCAGCAGTGGGACCGGGACAGGGTATTCGGTTGAGCAGTACTTC.